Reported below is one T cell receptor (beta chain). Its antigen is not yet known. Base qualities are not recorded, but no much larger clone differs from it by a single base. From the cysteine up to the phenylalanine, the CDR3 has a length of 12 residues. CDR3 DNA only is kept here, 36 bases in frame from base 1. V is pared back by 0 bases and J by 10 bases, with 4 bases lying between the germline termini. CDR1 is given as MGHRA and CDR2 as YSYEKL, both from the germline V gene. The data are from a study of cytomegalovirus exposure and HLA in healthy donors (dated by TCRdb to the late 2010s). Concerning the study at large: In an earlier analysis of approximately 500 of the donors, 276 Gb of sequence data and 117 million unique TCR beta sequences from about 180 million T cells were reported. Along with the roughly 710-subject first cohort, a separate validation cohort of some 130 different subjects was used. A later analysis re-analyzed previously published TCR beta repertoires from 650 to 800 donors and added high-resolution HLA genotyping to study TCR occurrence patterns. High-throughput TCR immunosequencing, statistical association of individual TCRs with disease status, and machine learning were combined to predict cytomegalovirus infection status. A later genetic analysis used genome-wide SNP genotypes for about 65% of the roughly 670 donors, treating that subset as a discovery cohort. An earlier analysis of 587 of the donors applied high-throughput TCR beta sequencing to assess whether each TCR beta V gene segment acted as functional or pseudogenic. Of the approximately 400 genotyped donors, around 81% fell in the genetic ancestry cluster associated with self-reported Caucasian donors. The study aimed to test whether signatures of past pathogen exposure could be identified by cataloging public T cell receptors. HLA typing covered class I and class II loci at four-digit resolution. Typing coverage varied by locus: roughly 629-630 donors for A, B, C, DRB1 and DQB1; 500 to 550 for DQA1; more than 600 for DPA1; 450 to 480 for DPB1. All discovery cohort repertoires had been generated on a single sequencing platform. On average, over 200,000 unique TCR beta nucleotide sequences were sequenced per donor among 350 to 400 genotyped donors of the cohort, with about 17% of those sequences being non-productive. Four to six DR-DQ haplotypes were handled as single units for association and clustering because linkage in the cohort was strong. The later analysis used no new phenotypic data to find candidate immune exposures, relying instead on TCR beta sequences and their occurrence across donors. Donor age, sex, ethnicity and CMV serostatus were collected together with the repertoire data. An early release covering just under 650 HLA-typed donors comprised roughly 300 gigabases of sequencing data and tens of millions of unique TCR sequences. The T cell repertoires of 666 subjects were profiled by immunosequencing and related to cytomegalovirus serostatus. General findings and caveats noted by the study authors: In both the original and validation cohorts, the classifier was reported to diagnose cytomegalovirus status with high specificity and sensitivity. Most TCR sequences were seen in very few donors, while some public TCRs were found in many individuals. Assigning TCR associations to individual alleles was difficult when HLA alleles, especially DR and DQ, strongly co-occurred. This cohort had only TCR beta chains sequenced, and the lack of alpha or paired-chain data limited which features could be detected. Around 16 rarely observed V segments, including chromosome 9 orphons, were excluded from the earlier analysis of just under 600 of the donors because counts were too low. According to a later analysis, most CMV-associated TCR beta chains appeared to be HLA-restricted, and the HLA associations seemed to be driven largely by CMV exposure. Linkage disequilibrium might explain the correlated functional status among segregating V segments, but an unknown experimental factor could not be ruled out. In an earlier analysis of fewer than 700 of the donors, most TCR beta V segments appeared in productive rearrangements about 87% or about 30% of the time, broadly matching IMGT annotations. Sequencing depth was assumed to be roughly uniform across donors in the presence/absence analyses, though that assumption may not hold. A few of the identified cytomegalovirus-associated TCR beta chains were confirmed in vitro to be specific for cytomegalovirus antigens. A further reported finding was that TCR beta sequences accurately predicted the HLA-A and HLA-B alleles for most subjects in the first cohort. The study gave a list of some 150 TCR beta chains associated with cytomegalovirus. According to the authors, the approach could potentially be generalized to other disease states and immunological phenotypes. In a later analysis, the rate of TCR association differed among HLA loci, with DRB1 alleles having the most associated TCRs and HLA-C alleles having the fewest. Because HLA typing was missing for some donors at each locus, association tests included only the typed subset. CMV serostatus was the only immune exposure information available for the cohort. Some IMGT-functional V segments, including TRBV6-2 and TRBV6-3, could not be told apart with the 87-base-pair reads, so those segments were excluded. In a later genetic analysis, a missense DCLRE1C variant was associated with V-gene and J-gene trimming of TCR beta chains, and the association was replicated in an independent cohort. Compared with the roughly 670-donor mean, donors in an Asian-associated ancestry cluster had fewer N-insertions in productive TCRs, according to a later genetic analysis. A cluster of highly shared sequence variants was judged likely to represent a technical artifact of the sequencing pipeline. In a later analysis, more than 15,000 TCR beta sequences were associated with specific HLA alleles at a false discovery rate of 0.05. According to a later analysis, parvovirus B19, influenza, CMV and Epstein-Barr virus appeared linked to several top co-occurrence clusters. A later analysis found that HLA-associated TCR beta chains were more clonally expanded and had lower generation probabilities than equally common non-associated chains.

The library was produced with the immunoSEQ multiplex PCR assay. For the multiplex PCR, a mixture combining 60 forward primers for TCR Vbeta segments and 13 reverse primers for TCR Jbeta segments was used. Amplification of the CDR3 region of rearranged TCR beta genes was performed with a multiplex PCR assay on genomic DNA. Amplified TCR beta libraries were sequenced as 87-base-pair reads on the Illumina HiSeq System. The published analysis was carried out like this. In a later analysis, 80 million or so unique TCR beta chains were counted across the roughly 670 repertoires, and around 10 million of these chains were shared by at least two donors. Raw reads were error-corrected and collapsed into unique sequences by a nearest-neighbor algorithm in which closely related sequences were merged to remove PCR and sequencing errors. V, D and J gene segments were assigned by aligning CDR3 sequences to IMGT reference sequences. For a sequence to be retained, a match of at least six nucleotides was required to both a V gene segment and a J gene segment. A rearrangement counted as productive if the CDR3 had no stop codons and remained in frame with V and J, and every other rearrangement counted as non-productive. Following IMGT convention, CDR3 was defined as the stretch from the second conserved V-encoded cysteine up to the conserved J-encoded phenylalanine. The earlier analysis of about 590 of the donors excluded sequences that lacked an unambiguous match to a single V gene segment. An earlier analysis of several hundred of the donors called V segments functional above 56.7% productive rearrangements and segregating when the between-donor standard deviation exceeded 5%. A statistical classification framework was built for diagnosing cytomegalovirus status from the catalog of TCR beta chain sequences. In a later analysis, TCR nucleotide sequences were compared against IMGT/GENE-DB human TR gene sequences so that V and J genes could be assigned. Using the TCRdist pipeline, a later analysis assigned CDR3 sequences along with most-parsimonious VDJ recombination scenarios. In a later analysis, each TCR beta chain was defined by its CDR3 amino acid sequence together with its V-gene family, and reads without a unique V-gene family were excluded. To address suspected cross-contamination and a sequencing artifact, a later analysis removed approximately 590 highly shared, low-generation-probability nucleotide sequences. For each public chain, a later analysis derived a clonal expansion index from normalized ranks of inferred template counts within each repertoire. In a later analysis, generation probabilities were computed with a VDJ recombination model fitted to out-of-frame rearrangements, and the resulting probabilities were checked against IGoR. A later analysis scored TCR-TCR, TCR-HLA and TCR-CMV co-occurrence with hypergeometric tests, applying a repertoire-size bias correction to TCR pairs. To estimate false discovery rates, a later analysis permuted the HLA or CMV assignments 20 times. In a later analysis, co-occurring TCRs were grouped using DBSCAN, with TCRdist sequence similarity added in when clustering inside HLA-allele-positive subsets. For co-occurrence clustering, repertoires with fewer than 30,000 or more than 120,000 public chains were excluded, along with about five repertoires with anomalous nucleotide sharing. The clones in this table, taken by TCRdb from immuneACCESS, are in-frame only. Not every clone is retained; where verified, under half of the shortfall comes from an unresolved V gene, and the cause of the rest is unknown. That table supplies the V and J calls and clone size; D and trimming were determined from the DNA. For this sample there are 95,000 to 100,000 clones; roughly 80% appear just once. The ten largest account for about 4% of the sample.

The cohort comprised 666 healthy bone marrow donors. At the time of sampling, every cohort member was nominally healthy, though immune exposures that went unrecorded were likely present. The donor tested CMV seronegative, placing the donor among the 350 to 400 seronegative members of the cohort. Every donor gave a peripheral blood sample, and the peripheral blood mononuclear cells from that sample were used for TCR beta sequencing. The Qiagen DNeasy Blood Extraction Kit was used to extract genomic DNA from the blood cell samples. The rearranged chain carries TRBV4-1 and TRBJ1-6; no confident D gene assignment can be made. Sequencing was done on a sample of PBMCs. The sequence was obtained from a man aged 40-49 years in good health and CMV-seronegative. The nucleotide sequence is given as TGCGCCAGCAGCCAAGAGAGGTCACCCCTCCACTTT. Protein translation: CASSQERSPLHF.